The 4 T cell receptor beta chains below come from one sample, sequenced in a study of blood T cell repertoires in COVID-19. Profiling relied on immunoSEQ multiplex PCR, and the TCRdb table lists in-frame clones only, not all of them. The sample shows 190,000 or so clones, under 80% of them seen only once. Sequences were obtained from peripheral blood. Source of these receptors: a man in his forties or fifties who had recovered from COVID-19.

This clone was seen repeatedly, ten times or more. This chain connects TRBV24-1 to TRBJ2-3; the match to TRBD2 covers 9 bases. Trimming removed 1 base from V and 2 bases from J; junction bases left unmatched: 9. The CDR3 has 18 amino acids. CDR1 is KGHDR, CDR2 SFDVKD, per germline. In DNA form, the CDR3 reads TGTGCCACCAGTGATTTTACTAGCGGGCACGTTTCCACAGATACGCAGTATTTT. Translating gives CATSDFTSGHVSTDTQYF.

The chain employs TRBV6-1 and TRBJ2-7, with TRBD2 matching 8 bases. The trim removed 4 bases at V and 0 bases at J, leaving 8 bases unmatched. Germline V lookup: CDR1 MNHNS, CDR2 SASEGT. The CDR3 is 16 residues long. The CDR3 coding sequence is TGTGCCAGCAGTGTCTTTCCGGCGGGAGGCTCCTACGAGCAGTACTTC. Its translation: CASSVFPAGGSYEQYF.

This chain links TRBV15 with TRBJ2-2; perhaps TRBD2 as D (5 bases). Trimming took 3 bases from V and 1 from J, leaving 15 bases between them. The CDR3 consists of 17 residues. The germline gives CDR1 LNHNV, CDR2 YYDKDF (reference sequence). The CDR3 bases are TGTGCCACCAGCAGGTCAGAGGGTAGCTGGAACACCGGGGAGCTGTTTTTT. Encoded protein: CATSRSEGSWNTGELFF.

The gene calls are TRBV19 and TRBJ2-2; 8 bases align to TRBD1. Germline V gene sequence: CDR1 LNHDA, CDR2 SQIVND (reference sequence). This CDR3 is built from 16 residues. J was trimmed by 1 base and V by 5 bases; bases with no gene match: 6. In nucleotides, the CDR3 is TGTGCCAGTAGTCCGTTAGACAGGGGGAACACCGGGGAGCTGTTTTTT. Protein: CASSPLDRGNTGELFF.